This TCR beta chain was observed in a study of shared clonotypes between healthy human individuals. Study results and caveats: Clonotype sharing levels among donors were expected to vary with sequencing depth.

Sequenced by immunoSEQ multiplex PCR; TCRdb stores in-frame clones only, minus some. Of about 1.1 million clones detected, approximately 77% appear once; the ten largest clones hold 0.89%. Details on this clone: Its antigen is unidentified.

This CDR3 is 17 amino acids long. CDR1 and CDR2 from the germline V gene are MGHRA and YSYEKL. V was cut by 0 bases and J by 2 bases, with 17 bases left in between. The sequenced sample consisted of memory CD4+ T cells from PBMCs. This sample's subset: CD45RA-negative fraction. V is TRBV4-1 and J is TRBJ2-7; tentative D call: TRBD1 (6 bases). The clonotype comes from a man aged 18 to 30 in good health. Some clones in this sample may be carry-over from other donors' samples. The CDR3 loop reads CASSQDPPGETTYEQYF. In DNA, the CDR3 is TGCGCCAGCAGCCAAGATCCCCCAGGGGAGACTACCTACGAGCAGTACTTC.